This T cell receptor beta chain derives from a study of shared clonotypes between healthy human individuals. Study-level background: Those who served as donors were two women and a few men between the ages of 18 and 49.

Study-level results: Between a few donors, naive CD4 clonotypes were shared at a level of around 5.2%. Larger estimated richness was generally recorded for naive subsets relative to memory subsets.

About this clone itself: Its specificity is unknown.

The assay was immunoSEQ multiplex PCR, and TCRdb's table has in-frame clones only and misses some. The repertoire holds around 1.5 million clones, 98% seen once, with 0.45% in the top ten. CDR3 length equals 16 residues. V was clipped by 3 bases and J by 7 bases; unmatched bases: 3. CDR1 and CDR2 (germline): MNHEY, SMNVEV (reference sequence). The rearrangement uses TRBV27 and TRBJ2-1; TRBD2 matches 16 bases. Sequencing used naive CD4+ T cells sorted from blood. Subset described: CD45RA+ positively selected. The origin of this receptor is a man aged 25-45 years in good health. The CDR3 is CASSFGGLAGGNEQFF. DNA of the CDR3: TGTGCCAGCAGTTTTGGGGGACTAGCGGGAGGGAATGAGCAGTTCTTC.